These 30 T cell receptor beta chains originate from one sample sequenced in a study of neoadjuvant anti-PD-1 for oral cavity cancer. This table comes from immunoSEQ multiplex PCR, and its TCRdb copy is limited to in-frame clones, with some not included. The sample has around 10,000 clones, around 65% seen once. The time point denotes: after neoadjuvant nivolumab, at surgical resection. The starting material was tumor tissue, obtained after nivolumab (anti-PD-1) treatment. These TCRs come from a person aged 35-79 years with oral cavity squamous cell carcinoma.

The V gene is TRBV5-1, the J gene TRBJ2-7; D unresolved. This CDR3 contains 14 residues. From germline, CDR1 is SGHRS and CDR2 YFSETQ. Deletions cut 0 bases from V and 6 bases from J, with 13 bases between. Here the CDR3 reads CASSLDGVPREQYF. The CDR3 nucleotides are TGCGCCAGCAGCTTGGATGGGGTTCCGCGCGAGCAGTACTTC.

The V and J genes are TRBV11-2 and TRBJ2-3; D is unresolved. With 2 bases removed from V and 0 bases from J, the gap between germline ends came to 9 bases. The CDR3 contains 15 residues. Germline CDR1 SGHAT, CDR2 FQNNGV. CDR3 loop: CASSLIGGSTDTQYF. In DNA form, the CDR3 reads TGTGCCAGCAGCTTAATCGGTGGTAGCACAGATACGCAGTATTTT.

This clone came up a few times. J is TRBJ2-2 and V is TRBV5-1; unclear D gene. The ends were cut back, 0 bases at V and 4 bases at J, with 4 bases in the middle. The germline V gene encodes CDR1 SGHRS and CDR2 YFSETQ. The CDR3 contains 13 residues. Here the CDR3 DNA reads TGCGCCAGCAGCTTGGACGGCACCGGGGAGCTGTTTTTT. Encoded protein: CASSLDGTGELFF.

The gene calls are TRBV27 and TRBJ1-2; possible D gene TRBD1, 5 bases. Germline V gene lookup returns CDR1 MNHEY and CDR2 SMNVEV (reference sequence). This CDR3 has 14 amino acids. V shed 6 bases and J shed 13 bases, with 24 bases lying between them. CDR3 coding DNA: TGTGCCAGCAGACCCGCCGGGACGGCCAAGGTCATCACCTTC. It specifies CASRPAGTAKVITF.

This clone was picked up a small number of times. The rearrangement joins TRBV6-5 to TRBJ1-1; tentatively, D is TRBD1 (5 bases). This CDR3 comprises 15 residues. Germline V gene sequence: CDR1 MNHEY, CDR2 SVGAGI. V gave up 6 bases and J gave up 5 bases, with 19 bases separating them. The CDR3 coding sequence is TGTGCCAGCAGCAGGACAAGGGGTAGATGGACTGAAGCTTTCTTT. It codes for CASSRTRGRWTEAFF.

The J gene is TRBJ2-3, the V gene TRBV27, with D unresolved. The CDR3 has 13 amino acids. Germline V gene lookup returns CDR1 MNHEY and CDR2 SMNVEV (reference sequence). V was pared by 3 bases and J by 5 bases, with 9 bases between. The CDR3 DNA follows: TGTGCCAGCAGTTTGACCGCCGTAGATACGCAGTATTTT. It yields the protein CASSLTAVDTQYF.

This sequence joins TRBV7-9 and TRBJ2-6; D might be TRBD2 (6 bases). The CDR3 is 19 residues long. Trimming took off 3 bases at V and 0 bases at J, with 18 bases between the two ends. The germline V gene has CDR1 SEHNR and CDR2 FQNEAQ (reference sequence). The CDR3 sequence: CASSFRWRERPSGANVLTF. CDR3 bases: TGTGCCAGCAGCTTTAGGTGGAGGGAGCGGCCCTCTGGGGCCAACGTCCTGACTTTC.

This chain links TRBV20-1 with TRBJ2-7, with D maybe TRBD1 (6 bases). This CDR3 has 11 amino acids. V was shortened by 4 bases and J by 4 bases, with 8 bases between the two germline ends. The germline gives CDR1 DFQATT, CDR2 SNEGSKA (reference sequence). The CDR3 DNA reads TGCAGTGCTACAACAGGGTACGAGCAGTACTTC. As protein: CSATTGYEQYF.

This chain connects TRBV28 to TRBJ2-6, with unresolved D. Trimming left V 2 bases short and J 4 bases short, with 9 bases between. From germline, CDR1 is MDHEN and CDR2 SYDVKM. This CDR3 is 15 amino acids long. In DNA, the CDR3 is TGTGCCAGCAGTTTACCGGGTTCAGGGGCCAACGTCCTGACTTTC. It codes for CASSLPGSGANVLTF.

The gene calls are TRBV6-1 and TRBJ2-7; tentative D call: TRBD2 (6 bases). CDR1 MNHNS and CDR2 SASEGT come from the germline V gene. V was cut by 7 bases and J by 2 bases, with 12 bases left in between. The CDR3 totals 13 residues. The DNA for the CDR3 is TGTGCCAGCAATTCCGGGACTCCCTACGAGCAGTACTTC. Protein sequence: CASNSGTPYEQYF.

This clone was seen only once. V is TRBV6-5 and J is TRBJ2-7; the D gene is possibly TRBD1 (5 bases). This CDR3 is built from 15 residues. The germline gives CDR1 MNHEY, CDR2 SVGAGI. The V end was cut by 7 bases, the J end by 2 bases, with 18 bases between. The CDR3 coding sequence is TGTGCCAGCACCTCTCCAGGGCAGGGTCCCTACGAGCAGTACTTC. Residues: CASTSPGQGPYEQYF.

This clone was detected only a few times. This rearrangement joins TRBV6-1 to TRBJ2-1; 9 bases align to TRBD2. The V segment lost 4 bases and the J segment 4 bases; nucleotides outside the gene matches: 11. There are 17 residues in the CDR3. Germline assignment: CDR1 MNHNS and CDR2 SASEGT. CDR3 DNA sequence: TGTGCCAGCAGTGGGACTAGCGTGGGGCGGTCTTACAATGAGCAGTTCTTC. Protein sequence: CASSGTSVGRSYNEQFF.

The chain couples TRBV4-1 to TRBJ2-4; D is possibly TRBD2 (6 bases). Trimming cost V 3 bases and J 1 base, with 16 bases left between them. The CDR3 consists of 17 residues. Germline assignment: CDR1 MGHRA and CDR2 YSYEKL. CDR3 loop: CASSHDTTSGAKNIQYF. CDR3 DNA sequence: TGCGCCAGCAGCCACGATACAACGAGCGGGGCCAAAAACATTCAGTACTTC.

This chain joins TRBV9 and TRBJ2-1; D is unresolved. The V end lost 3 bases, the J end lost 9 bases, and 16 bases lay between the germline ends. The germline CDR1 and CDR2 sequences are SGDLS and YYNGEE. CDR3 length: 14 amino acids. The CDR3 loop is CASSARSGFGEQFF. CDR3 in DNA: TGTGCCAGCAGCGCCAGGTCCGGCTTCGGTGAGCAGTTCTTC.

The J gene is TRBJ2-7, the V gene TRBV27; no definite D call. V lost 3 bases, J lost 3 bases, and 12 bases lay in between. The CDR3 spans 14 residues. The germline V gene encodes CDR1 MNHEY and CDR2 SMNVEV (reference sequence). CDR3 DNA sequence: TGTGCCAGCAGTTTTCGCACGCGCAACTACGAGCAGTACTTC. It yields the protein CASSFRTRNYEQYF.

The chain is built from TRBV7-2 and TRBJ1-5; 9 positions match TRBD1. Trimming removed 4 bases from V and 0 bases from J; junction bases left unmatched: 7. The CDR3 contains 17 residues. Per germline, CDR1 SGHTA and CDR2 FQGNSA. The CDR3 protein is CASSSGRQGGSNQPQHF. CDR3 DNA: TGTGCCAGCAGCTCGGGGAGACAGGGGGGTAGCAATCAGCCCCAGCATTTT.

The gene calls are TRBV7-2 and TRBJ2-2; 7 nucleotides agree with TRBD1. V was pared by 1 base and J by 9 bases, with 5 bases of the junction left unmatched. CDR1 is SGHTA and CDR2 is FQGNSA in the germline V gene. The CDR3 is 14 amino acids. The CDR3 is CASSLEGTVRELFF. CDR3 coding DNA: TGTGCCAGCAGCTTAGAAGGGACAGTCCGGGAGCTGTTTTTT.

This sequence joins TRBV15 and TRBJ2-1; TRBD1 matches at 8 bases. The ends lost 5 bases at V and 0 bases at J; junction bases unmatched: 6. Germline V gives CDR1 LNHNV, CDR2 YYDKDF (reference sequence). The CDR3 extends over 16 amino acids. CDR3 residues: CATSYGTGSSYNEQFF. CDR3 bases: TGTGCCACCAGCTATGGGACAGGCAGCTCCTACAATGAGCAGTTCTTC.

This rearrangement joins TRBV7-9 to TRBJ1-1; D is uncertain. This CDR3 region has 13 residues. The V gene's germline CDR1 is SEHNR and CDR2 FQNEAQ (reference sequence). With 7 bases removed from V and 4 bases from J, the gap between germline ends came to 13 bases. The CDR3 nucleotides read TGTGCCAGCACCCTCGCGGGATCCACTGAAGCTTTCTTT. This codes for CASTLAGSTEAFF.

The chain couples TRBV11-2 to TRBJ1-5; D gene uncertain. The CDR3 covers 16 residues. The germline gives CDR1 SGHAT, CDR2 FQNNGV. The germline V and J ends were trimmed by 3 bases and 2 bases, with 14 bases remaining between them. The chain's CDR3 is CASSFLGRGGNQPQHF. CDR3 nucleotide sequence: TGTGCCAGCAGCTTCCTAGGGCGGGGTGGCAATCAGCCCCAGCATTTT.

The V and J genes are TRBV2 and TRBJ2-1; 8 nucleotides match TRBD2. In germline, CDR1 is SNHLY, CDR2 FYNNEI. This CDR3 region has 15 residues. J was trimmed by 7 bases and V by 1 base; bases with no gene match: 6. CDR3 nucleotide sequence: TGTGCCAGCAGTGAAGAACGCGGGGGGAAAAATGAGCAGTTCTTC. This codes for CASSEERGGKNEQFF.

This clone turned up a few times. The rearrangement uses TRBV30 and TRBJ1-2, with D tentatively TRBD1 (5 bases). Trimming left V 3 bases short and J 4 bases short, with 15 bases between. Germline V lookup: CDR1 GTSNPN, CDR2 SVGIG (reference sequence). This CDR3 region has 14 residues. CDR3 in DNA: TGTGCCTGGAGCTTTCACAGGACATCCTATGGCTACACCTTC. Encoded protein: CAWSFHRTSYGYTF.

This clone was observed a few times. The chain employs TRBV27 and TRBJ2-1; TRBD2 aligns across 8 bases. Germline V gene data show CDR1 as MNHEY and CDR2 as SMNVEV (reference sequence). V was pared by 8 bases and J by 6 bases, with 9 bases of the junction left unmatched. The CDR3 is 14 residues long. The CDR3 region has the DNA TGTGCCAGCCACGGGACTAGGGGGGTCAATGAGCAGTTCTTC. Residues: CASHGTRGVNEQFF.

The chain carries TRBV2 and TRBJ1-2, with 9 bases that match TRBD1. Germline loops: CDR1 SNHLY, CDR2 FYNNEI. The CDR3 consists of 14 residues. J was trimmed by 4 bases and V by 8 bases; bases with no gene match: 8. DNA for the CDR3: TGTGCCAGCGGAACAGGGGGCCCCCGCTATGGCTACACCTTC. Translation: CASGTGGPRYGYTF.

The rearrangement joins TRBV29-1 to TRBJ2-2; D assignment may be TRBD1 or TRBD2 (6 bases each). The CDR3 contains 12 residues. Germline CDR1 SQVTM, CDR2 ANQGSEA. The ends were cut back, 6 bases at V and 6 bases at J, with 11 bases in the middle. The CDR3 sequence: CSVAGEAGELFF. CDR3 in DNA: TGCAGCGTAGCAGGGGAGGCCGGGGAGCTGTTTTTT.

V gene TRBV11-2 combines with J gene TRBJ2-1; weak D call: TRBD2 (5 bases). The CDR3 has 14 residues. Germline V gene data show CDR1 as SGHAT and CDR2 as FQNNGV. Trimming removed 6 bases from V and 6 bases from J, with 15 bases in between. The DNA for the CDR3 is TGTGCCAGCAGTTCCCGAACTAGATTCAATGAGCAGTTCTTC. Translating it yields CASSSRTRFNEQFF.

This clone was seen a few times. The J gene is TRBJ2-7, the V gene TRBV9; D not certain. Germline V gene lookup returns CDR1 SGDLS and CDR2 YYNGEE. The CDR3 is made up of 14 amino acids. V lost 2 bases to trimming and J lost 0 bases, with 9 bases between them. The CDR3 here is CASSVVATSYEQYF. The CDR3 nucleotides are TGTGCCAGCAGCGTGGTTGCTACCTCCTACGAGCAGTACTTC. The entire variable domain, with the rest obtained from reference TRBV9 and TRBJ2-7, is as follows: DSGVTQTPKHLITATGQRVTLRCSPRSGDLSVYWYQQSLDQGLQFLIQYYNGEERAKGNILERFSAQQFPDLHSELNLSSLELGDSALYFCASSVVATSYEQYFGPGTRLTVT.

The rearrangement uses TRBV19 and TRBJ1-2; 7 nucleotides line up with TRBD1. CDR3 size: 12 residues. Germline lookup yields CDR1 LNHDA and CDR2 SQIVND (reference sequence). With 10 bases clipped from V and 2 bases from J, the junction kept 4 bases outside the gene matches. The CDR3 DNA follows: TGTGCCACTGGGGGACAGAACTATGGCTACACCTTC. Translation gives CATGGQNYGYTF.

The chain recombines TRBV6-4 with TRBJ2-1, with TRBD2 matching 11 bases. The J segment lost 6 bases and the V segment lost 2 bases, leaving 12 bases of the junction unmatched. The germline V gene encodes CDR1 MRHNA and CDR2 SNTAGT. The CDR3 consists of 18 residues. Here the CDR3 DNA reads TGTGCCAGCAGTGACCCGGTAAGCACTAGCGGGGGTAGCAATGAGCAGTTCTTC. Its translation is CASSDPVSTSGGSNEQFF.

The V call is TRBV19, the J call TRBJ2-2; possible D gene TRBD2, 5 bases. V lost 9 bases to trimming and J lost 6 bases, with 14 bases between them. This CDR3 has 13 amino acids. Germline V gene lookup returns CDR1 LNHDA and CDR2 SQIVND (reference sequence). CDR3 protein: CASAIARAGELFF. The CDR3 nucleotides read TGTGCCAGCGCTATAGCGAGGGCCGGGGAGCTGTTTTTT.